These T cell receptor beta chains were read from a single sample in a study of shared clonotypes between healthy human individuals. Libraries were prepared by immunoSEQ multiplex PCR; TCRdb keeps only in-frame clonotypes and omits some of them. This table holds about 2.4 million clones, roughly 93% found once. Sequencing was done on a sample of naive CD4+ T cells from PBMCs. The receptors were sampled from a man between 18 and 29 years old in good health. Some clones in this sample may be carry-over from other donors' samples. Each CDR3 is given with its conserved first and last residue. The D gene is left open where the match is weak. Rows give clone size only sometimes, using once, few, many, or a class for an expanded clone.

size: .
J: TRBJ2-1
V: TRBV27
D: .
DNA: TGTGCCAGCAGGGAGGAGGGCAGGGGTGCGAGGGCTTATACCGATGAGCAGTTCTTC
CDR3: CASREEGRGARAYTDEQFF

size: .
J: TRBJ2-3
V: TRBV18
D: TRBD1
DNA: TGTGCCAGCTCACCGGCGGACAGGGGCTACACAGATACGCAGTATTTT
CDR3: CASSPADRGYTDTQYF

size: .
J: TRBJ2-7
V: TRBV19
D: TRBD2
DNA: TGTGCCAGTAGTATGAAGGCTAGCGGGAGGGCCGTCCCCTACGAGCAGTACTTC
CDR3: CASSMKASGRAVPYEQYF

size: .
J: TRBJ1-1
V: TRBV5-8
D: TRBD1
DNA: TGTGCCAGCAGCCGCCCGACAGGGGCCCCCACTGAAGCTTTCTTT
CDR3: CASSRPTGAPTEAFF

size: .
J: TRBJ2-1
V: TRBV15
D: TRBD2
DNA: TGTGCCACCAGCACTCTATTAGGGACTAGCGGCTACAATGAGCAGTTCTTC
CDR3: CATSTLLGTSGYNEQFF

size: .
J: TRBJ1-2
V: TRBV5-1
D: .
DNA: TGCGCCAGCAGCGCGGGACTTGGGGGCTACACCTTC
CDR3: CASSAGLGGYTF

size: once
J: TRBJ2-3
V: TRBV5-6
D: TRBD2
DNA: TGTGCCAGCAGCCCCCCGGGGGGTGGGGGCACAGATACGCAGTATTTT
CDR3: CASSPPGGGGTDTQYF

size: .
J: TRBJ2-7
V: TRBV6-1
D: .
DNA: TGTGCCAGCAGTGAAAGCCCCCGTGGTGGTAGGTCCTACGAGCAGTACTTC
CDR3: CASSESPRGGRSYEQYF

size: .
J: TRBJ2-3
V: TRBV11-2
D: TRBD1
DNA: TGTGCCAGCAGCCCGGGACAGGGGAGAGATACGCAGTATTTT
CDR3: CASSPGQGRDTQYF

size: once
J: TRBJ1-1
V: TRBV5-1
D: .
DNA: TGCGCCAGCAGCTTGGTATCCGAGGGAGACACTGAAGCCTTCTTT
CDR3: CASSLVSEGDTEAFF

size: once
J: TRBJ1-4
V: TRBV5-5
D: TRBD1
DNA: TGTGCCAGCAGCCACACTGGGACAGGGTATGAAAAACTGTTTTTT
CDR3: CASSHTGTGYEKLFF

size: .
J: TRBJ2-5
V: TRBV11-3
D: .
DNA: TGTGCCAGCAGCCACAGCGGCCGGGGGACCCAGTACTTC
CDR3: CASSHSGRGTQYF

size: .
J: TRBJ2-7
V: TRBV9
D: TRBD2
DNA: TGTGCCAGCAGCATTTCAGCGGGGTTGCCCTACGAGCAGTACTTC
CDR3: CASSISAGLPYEQYF

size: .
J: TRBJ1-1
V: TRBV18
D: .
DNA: TGTGCCAGCTCAGGAGGGGGGAACACTGAAGCTTTCTTT
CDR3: CASSGGGNTEAFF

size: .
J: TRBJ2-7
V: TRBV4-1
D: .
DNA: TGCGCCAGCAGCGGGCCAAACGGCTACGAGCAGTACTTC
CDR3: CASSGPNGYEQYF

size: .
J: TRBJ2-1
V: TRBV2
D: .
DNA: TGTGCCAGCAGGCTACGGGACAACTACAATGAGCAGTTCTTC
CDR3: CASRLRDNYNEQFF

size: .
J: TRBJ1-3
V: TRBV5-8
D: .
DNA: TGTGCCAGCAGCTTGGCGGGCTCTGGAAACACCATATATTTT
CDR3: CASSLAGSGNTIYF

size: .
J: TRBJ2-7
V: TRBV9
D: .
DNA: TGTGCCAGCAGCCCCGGAGGGACGATAAGCTACGAGCAGTACTTC
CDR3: CASSPGGTISYEQYF

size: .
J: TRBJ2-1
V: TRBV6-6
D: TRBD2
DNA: TGTGCCAGCAGTTACCAAGCGGGGGCCTACAATGAGCAGTTCTTC
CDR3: CASSYQAGAYNEQFF

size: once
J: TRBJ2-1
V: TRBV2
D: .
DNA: TGTGCCAGCTCCCGACAAGTACTCTACAATGAGCAGTTCTTC
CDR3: CASSRQVLYNEQFF

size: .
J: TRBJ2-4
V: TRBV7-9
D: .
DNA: TGTGCCAGCAGCTCCCATCTAGCAGCGCTGGTTCAGTACTTC
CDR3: CASSSHLAALVQYF

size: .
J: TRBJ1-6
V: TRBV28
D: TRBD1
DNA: TGTGCCAGCAGTCAAGGACAGGTTTTGAATTCACCCCTCCACTTT
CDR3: CASSQGQVLNSPLHF

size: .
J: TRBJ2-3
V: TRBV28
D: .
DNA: TGTGCCAGCAGCCAGAACCAGGGGCCGCTTTTGCAGTATTTT
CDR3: CASSQNQGPLLQYF

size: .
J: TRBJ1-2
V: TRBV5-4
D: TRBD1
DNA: TGTGCCAGCAGCTGGGGACAGAACCCATATGGCTACACCTTC
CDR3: CASSWGQNPYGYTF

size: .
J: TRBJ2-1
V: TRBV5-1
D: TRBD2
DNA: TGCGCCAGCAGCCCACGACCGGGACTAGCGGGAGGTAATGAGCAGTTCTTC
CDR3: CASSPRPGLAGGNEQFF

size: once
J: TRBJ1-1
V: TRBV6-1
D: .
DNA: TGTGCCAGCAGAGATGAAATGGCTTTCTTT
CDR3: CASRDEMAFF

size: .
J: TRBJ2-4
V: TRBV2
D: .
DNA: TGTGCCAGCAGTGAGCTCGCTCATATCGGGAAAAACATTCAGTACTTC
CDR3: CASSELAHIGKNIQYF

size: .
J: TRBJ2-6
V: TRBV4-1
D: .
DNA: TGCGCCAGCAGCCTACTGGGACTCAGGGGGGCCAACGTCCTGACTTTC
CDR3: CASSLLGLRGANVLTF

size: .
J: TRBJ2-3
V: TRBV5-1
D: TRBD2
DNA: TGCGCCAGCAGCTGGGGACTAGCGGCCACAGATACGCAGTATTTT
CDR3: CASSWGLAATDTQYF

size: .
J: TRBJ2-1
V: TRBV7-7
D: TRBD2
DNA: TGTGCCAGCAGCTTAGGGGCGGCTAGCGGGAGCTCCTACAATGAGCAGTTCTTC
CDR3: CASSLGAASGSSYNEQFF

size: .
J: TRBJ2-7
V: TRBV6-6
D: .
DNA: TGTGCCAGCAGTTACTCCCGGGTATACGAGCAGTACTTC
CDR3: CASSYSRVYEQYF

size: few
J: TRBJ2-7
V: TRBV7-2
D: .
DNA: TGTGCCAGCAGCCCCCATTTCGGCTACGAGCAGTACTTC
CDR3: CASSPHFGYEQYF

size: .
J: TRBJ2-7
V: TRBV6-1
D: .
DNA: TGTGCCAGCTCAAGACAGACTTACTACGAGCAGTACTTC
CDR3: CASSRQTYYEQYF

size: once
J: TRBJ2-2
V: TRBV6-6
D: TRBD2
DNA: TGTGCCAGCAGTCTAGCGGGAGGGCGTGACACCGGGGAGCTGTTTTTT
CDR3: CASSLAGGRDTGELFF

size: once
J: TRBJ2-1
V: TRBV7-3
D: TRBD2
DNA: TGTGCCAGCAGCCAAGGGGGGACTAGCGGAAGATCCTACAATGAGCAGTTCTTC
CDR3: CASSQGGTSGRSYNEQFF

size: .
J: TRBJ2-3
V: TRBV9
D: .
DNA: TGTGCCAGCAGCGTAGCTACTGGCAATACGCAGTATTTT
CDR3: CASSVATGNTQYF

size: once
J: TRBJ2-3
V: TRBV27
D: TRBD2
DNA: TGTGCCAGCAGTTTAACTAGCGGGGATACGCAGTATTTT
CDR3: CASSLTSGDTQYF

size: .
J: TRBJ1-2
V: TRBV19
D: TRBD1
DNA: TGTGCCAGTAGAGCACAGGGGTCCTATGGCTACACCTTC
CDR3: CASRAQGSYGYTF

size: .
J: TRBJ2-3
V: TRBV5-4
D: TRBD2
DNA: TGTGCCAGCAGCCGCCCGGCGGGAGCCACAGATACGCAGTATTTT
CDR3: CASSRPAGATDTQYF

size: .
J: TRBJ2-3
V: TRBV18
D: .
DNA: TGTGCCAACCAACGTGGGGGCAGCTACACAGATACGCAGTATTTT
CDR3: CANQRGGSYTDTQYF

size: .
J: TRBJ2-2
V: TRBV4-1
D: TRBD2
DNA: TGCGCCAGCAGCCCCGTAGCGGGAGAAGCCCCGAACACCGGGGAGCTGTTTTTT
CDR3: CASSPVAGEAPNTGELFF

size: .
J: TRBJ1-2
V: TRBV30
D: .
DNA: TGTGCCCACACCGGGACCCACCGAGGGGGCTACACCTTC
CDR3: CAHTGTHRGGYTF

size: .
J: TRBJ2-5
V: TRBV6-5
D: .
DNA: TGTGCCAGCAGTCCGGGCCTAGCGTTAGAGACCCAGTACTTC
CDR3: CASSPGLALETQYF

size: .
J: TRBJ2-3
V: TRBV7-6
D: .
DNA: TGTGCCAGCAGCTTGGGGATCACAGATACGCAGTATTTT
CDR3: CASSLGITDTQYF

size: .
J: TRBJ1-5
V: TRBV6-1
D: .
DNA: TGTGCCAGCACCACGGGAGGGGCCGGCAATCAGCCCCAGCATTTT
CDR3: CASTTGGAGNQPQHF

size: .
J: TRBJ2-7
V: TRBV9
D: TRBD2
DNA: TGTGCCAGCAGCGTAGACGGAGGGAGGGGATACGAGCAGTACTTC
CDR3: CASSVDGGRGYEQYF

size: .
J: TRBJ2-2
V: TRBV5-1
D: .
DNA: TGCGCCAGCAGCTTGGTGCAGGGTACCGGGGAGCTGTTTTTT
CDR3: CASSLVQGTGELFF

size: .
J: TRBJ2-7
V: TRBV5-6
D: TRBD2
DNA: TGTGCCAGCAGTGCTCGGAGTAGCGGGAGGGTTGACGAGCAGTACTTC
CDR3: CASSARSSGRVDEQYF

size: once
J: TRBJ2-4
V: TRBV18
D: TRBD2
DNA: TGTGCCAGCTCACCCAGACTAGCGGGAGGGATAAACATTCAGTACTTC
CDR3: CASSPRLAGGINIQYF

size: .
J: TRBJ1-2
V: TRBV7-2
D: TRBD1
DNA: TGTGCCAGCAGCTTAGGGCGACAGGGGCGCTATGGCTACACCTTC
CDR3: CASSLGRQGRYGYTF

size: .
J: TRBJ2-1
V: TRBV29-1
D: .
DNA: TGCAGCGTTGTTCGGCTTAAGTGGGAAAGCAACAATGAGCAGTTCTTC
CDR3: CSVVRLKWESNNEQFF

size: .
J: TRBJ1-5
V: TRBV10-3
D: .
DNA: TGTGCCACCAACGGGGGGCTATTGGATCAGCCCCAGCATTTT
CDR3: CATNGGLLDQPQHF

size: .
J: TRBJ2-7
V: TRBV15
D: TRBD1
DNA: TGTGCCACCAGCAGAGGGGGGACAGGTTTCGAGCAGTACTTC
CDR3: CATSRGGTGFEQYF

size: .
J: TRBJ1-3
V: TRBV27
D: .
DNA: TGTGCCAGCAGCTCAGATTACGGAAACACCATATATTTT
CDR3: CASSSDYGNTIYF

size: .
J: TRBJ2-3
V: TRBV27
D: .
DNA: TGTGCCAGCAGTTTGGTACTATATAGCACAGATACGCAGTATTTT
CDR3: CASSLVLYSTDTQYF

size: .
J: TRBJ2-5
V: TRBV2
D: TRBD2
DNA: TGTGCCAGCAGTGTAGCGGGAGCCCCGCAAGAGACCCAGTACTTC
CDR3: CASSVAGAPQETQYF

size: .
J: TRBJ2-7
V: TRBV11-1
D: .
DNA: TGTGCCAGCAGCCCGCGGGGCGACGAGCAGTACTTC
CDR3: CASSPRGDEQYF